This T cell receptor (beta chain) was profiled in a study of T cells after yellow fever vaccination. Study as a whole: Fractions containing few cells were prepared with SMART-Seq v4 Ultra Low Input.

This clonotype has ten or more counts. Its specificity is not known. Germline V gene lookup returns CDR1 SEHNR and CDR2 FQNEAQ (reference sequence). This CDR3 has 13 amino acids. The junction had 8 bases not matched to a gene; V was cut back by 5 bases and J by 13 bases. Broader study findings: Some clonotypes, a small share, were shared between CD4 and CD8 compartments. Within FACS-sorted repertoires, abundant clonotypes contaminating from the bulk population could be present.

TCR cDNA was made by 5'RACE template switching, adding a universal primer site and UMIs. One entry per CDR3 protein, called by TCRdb with MiXCR from the 5' RACE reads. The profile shows 450,000 to 600,000 distinct CDR3 sequences, around a sixth of them singletons. The sequence derives from a man between 18 and 29 years old who received the YFV17D yellow fever vaccine. V and J are TRBV7-9 and TRBJ2-1, with 10 positions matching TRBD2. This material consisted of PBMCs, taken about 5 days after the first yellow fever vaccination. The CDR3 bases are TGTGCCAGCAGCCCTAGCGGGGGTGCCGGCCAGTTCTTC. Its translation is CASSPSGGAGQFF.